Listed below are T cell receptor beta chains from one sample, sequenced in a study of cytomegalovirus exposure and HLA in healthy donors. Method: immunoSEQ multiplex PCR; TCRdb's copy keeps in-frame clones and lacks some. The top ten hold about a tenth of the sample, which has about 99,000 clones, under 80% seen once. The sequenced sample was PBMCs. Receptors originate from a woman aged 18-30 years in good health and CMV-seropositive. Both conserved end residues are part of each CDR3. A D gene is named only where the DNA matches it firmly. Not all rows give a size; the values are once, few, many and, for expanded clones, a class.

TRBV19,-,TRBD1,TRBJ1-2,TGTGCCAGTAGTACATCCGGGACAGGGATAGTCTATGGCTACACCTTC,CASSTSGTGIVYGYTF
TRBV28,-,-,TRBJ2-1,TGTGCCAGCAGTTTCTCCGGGACTGGCAGACCCCCGGGCCGCAATGAGCAGTTCTTC,CASSFSGTGRPPGRNEQFF
TRBV5-1,-,-,TRBJ2-7,TGCGCCAGCAGCTCGCCGGGACATAACTACGAGCAGTACTTC,CASSSPGHNYEQYF
TRBV25-1,-,TRBD2,TRBJ2-7,TGTGCCAGCAGTGACTGGCGGGGGGTCTCCTACGAGCAGTACTTC,CASSDWRGVSYEQYF
TRBV6-5,-,-,TRBJ1-1,TGTGCCAGCAGTTGGGGGGGGGAGGCTTTCTTT,CASSWGGEAFF
TRBV5-1,-,-,TRBJ1-1,TGCGCCAGCAGCACGGGAGCCATGGGCACTGAAGCTTTCTTT,CASSTGAMGTEAFF
TRBV6-5,once,-,TRBJ2-7,TGTGCCAGCAGTTACGCGGGTTACGAGCAGTACTTC,CASSYAGYEQYF
TRBV6-5,few,-,TRBJ2-1,TGTGCCAGCAGTTACCTGAGGGGGGGCGAATACAATGAGCAGTTCTTC,CASSYLRGGEYNEQFF
TRBV7-2,-,-,TRBJ2-7,TGTGCCAGCAGCATCTCACTAGCCTCGGGCTACGAGCAGTACTTC,CASSISLASGYEQYF
TRBV7-2,-,-,TRBJ2-7,TGTGCCAGCAGCTTAACTCTACTCCACGAGCAGTACTTC,CASSLTLLHEQYF
TRBV18,-,TRBD2,TRBJ2-1,TGTGCCAGCTCACGCAGTGGAATGACGGGGGGATACAATGAGCAGTTCTTC,CASSRSGMTGGYNEQFF